This T cell receptor beta chain derives from a study of cytotoxic CD8 clonotypes in ibrutinib-treated CLL. The V segment lost 5 bases and the J segment 2 bases; nucleotides outside the gene matches: 9. The CDR3 has 16 amino acids. The germline V gene encodes CDR1 SGHAT and CDR2 FQDESV (reference sequence). Sequencing was performed with immunoSEQ multiplex PCR; in TCRdb, only in-frame clones are kept and a portion is missing. The sample shows about 40,000 clones, 65% to 70% of them seen only once. This clone was seen a few times. The receptor was isolated from a human donor with chronic lymphocytic leukemia. The chain uses TRBV11-1 and TRBJ2-7, with 10 bases identical to TRBD2. Sequences were derived from PBMCs, sampled at disease progression, from a patient treated with ibrutinib. In DNA, the CDR3 is TGTGCCAGCAGCCCCCTGACTAGCGGGTTCACCTACGAGCAGTACTTC. This gives the protein CASSPLTSGFTYEQYF.